This T cell receptor (beta chain) was sequenced for a study of T-cell memory formation after mild COVID-19. With respect to this clonotype: Its antigen is still unknown.

General study findings and limits: Contracting clones from day 15 to 85 had balanced CD4/CD8; later expanders favoured CD4+.

CDR3 length: 14 amino acids. Germline lookup yields CDR1 SGHTA and CDR2 FQGNSA. V shed 5 bases and J shed 5 bases, with 13 bases lying between them. TCRdb re-called the 5' RACE reads with MiXCR, one entry per CDR3 protein. The sample has about 400,000 distinct CDR3 sequences; roughly 15% are singletons. The V and J genes are TRBV7-2 and TRBJ2-4; D perhaps matches TRBD1 (6 bases). The receptor was isolated from a young man who had mild COVID-19 (a few samples of this study predate the infection). Cell type and time point are not known. Sequenced input: PBMCs or a T cell subset sorted from them (not recorded which). CDR3 sequence: CASSPPGVQNIQYF. The CDR3 bases are TGTGCCAGCAGCCCCCCAGGGGTGCAAAACATTCAGTACTTC.